This TCR beta chain appears in the sequencing data of a study of blood T cell repertoires in COVID-19. Study as a whole: Sources were T cells, B-cell-depleted T cells, or PBMCs; the material itself was cDNA or gDNA.

CDR1 SGDLS and CDR2 YYNGEE come from the germline V gene. This CDR3 contains 16 residues. V was pared by 4 bases and J by 3 bases, with 11 bases of the junction left unmatched. As originally analysed: Using reference gene primer amplification, nucleated cell counts were estimated. Data came from immunoSEQ multiplex PCR; TCRdb stores just in-frame clones and leaves some out. V, J and clone size were drawn from that table, and D and trimming were deduced from the DNA. The sample includes more than 85,000 clones, 85% seen only once; the top ten take roughly 4%. The sequencing sample was made of peripheral blood. This receptor was taken from a man aged 50 to 59 with acute or convalescent COVID-19. The rearrangement joins TRBV9 to TRBJ2-7; 9 bases align to TRBD1. The DNA of the CDR3 is TGTGCCAGCAGCCCACCCTCCGGGACAGGGAGCTACGAGCAGTACTTC. It codes for CASSPPSGTGSYEQYF.